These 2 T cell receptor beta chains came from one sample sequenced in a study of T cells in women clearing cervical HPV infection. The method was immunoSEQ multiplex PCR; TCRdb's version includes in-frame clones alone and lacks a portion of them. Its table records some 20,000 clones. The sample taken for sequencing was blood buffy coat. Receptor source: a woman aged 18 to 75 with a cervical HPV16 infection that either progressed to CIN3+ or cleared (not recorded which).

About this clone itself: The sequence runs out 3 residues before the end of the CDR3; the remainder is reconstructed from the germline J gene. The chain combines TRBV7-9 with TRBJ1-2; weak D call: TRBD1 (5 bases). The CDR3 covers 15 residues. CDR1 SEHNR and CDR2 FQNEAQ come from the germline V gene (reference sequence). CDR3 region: CASTPRGVSYNDYTF. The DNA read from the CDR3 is TGTGCCAGCACCCCCCGGGGGGTCTCCTACAATGAC.

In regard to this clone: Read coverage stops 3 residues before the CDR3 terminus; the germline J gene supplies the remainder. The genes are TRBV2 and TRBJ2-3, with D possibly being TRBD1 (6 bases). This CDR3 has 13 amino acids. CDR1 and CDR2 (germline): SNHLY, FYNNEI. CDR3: CASSYPGDETQYF. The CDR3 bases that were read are TGTGCCAGCAGTTACCCAGGGGACGAGACG.